This T cell receptor (beta chain) was found in a study of OX40 agonist ivuxolimab in advanced cancers. The overall study: Among those treated, three patients had partial responses, one with hepatocellular carcinoma and two with cutaneous melanoma.

CDR1 is DFQATT and CDR2 is SNEGSKA in the germline V gene (reference sequence). The CDR3 contains 11 residues. V was clipped by 5 bases and J by 7 bases, with 11 bases between them. Overall study results and limits: There was clonal expansion of CD4+ and CD8+ blood T cells by week 6 at 0.1 to 3.0 mg/kg. Expanded clones tended on average to be more numerous among CD8+ T cells than CD4+.

Measured with immunoSEQ multiplex PCR; TCRdb has only the in-frame clones, and not every one. The sample has about 25,000 clones, approximately 81% seen once; the top ten hold less than 25%. Concerning this clone itself: Its cognate antigen is unknown.

This specimen consisted of CD4+ or CD8+ T cells sorted from blood, obtained in a trial of the OX40 agonist ivuxolimab. The TCR originated in an adult with an advanced solid tumor such as melanoma, head and neck, liver or kidney cancer. The chain employs TRBV20-1 and TRBJ1-1; D is undetermined. The CDR3 DNA is TGCAGTGCTTGGGCCACGCGTGAAGCTTTCTTT. Its protein product is CSAWATREAFF.